This TCR beta chain was recorded in a study of shared clonotypes between healthy human individuals. The wider study: CD4 naive and CD4 memory each took three plates per donor, while CD8 naive took two and CD8 memory one. Overall study results and limits: Donor scarcity curtailed the genetic and exposure-history diversity represented herein. Clonotypes which were not shared had lower generation probabilities than clonotypes that all four donors shared.

The CDR3 totals 15 residues. The germline CDR1 and CDR2 sequences are GTSNPN and SVGIG (reference sequence). Trimming stripped 3 bases from V and 4 bases from J, with 16 bases between. Profiled with immunoSEQ multiplex PCR; TCRdb holds only in-frame clones, not every one. This sample has about 2.4 million clones, with around 90% found just once. About this clone: The antigen is unknown.

The sequenced sample consisted of naive CD4+ T cells sorted from blood. Subset of the sample: CD45RA+ positively selected. The receptor comes from a man aged 18 to 29 in good health. The genes are TRBV30 and TRBJ2-1; the D call may be TRBD1 or TRBD2 (5 bases each). The CDR3 here is CAWRGEPHFYNEQFF. The CDR3 DNA sequence: TGTGCCTGGAGAGGGGAGCCCCATTTTTACAATGAGCAGTTCTTC.